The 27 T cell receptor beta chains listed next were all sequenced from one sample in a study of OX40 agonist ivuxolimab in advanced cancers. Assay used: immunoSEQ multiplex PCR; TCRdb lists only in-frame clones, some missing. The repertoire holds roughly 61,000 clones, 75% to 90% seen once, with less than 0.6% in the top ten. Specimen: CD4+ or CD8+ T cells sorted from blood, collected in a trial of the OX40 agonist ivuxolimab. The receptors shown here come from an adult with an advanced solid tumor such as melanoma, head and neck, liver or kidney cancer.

CDR3 sequence: CASNMRATNEKLFF. The CDR3 DNA reads as TGTGCCAGTAATATGAGGGCAACTAATGAAAAACTGTTTTTT. The chain links TRBV19 to TRBJ1-4, with D unclear. The CDR3 covers 14 residues. Deletions cut 7 bases from V and 0 bases from J, with 9 bases between. From germline, CDR1 is LNHDA and CDR2 SQIVND (reference sequence).

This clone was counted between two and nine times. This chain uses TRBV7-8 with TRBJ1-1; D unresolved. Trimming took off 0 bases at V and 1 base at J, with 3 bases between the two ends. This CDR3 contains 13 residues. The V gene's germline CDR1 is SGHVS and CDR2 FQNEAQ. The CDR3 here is CASSLAGNTEAFF. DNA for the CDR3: TGTGCCAGCAGCTTAGCAGGGAACACTGAAGCTTTCTTT.

Written as DNA, the CDR3 is TGTGCCAGCAGTTACGGCGATAGCAATCAGCCCCAGCATTTT. Residues: CASSYGDSNQPQHF. This rearrangement joins TRBV6-6 to TRBJ1-5; D unclear. Germline lookup yields CDR1 MNHNY and CDR2 SVGAGI (reference sequence). This CDR3 spans 14 amino acids. V lost 2 bases, J lost 0 bases, and 5 bases lay in between.

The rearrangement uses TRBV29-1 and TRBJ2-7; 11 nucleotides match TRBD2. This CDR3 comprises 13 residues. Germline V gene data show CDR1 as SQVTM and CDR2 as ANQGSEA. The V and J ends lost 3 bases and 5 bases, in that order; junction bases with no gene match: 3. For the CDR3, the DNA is TGCAGCGTTGATATAGCGGGAGGGGACGAGCAGTACTTC. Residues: CSVDIAGGDEQYF.

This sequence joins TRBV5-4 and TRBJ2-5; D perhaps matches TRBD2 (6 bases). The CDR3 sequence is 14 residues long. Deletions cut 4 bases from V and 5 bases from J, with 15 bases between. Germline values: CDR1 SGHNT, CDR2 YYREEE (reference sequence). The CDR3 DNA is TGTGCCAGCAGCGCCCCTAGCAGCGGGGAGACCCAGTACTTC. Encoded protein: CASSAPSSGETQYF.

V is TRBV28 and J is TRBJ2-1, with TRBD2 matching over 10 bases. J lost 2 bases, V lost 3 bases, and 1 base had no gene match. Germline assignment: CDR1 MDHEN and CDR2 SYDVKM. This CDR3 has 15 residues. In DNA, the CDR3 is TGTGCCAGCAGTTTTCTAGCGGGAGCCTACAATGAGCAGTTCTTC. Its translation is CASSFLAGAYNEQFF.

The CDR3: CASSFAGNYGYTF. CDR3 in DNA: TGTGCCAGCAGCTTCGCGGGGAACTATGGCTACACCTTC. V usage is TRBV5-8 and J usage is TRBJ1-2; no firm D call. CDR3 length equals 13 residues. The germline V and J ends were trimmed by 2 bases and 2 bases, with 7 bases remaining between them. Germline CDR1 reads SGHTS; CDR2 reads YDEGEE.

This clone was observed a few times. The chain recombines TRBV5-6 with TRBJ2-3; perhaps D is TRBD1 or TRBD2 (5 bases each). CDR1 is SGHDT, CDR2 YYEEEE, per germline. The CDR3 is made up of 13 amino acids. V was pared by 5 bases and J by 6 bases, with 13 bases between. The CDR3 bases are TGTGCCAGCAGAACCAGGGCGGGCGATACGCAGTATTTT. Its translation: CASRTRAGDTQYF. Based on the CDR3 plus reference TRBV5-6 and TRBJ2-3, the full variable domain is DAGVTQSPTHLIKTRGQQVTLRCSPKSGHDTVSWYQQALGQGPQFIFQYYEEEERQRGNFPDRFSGHQFPNYSSELNVNALLLGDSALYLCASRTRAGDTQYFGPGTRLTVL.

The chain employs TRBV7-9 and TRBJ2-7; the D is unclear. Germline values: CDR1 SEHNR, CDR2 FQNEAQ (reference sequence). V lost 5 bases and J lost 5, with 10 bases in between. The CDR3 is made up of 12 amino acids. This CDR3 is CASSRDFDEQYF. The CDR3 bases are TGTGCCAGCAGCCGCGATTTTGACGAGCAGTACTTC. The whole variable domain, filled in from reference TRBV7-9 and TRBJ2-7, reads DTGVSQNPRHKITKRGQNVTFRCDPISEHNRLYWYRQTLGQGPEFLTYFQNEAQLEKSRLLSDRFSAERPKGSFSTLEIQRTEQGDSAMYLCASSRDFDEQYFGPGTRLTVT.

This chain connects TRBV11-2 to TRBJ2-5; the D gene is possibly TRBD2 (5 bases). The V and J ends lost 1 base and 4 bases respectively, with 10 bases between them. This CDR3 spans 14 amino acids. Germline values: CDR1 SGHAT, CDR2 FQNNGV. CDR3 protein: CASSLGASPETQYF. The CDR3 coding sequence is TGTGCCAGCAGCTTAGGGGCTAGCCCAGAGACCCAGTACTTC.

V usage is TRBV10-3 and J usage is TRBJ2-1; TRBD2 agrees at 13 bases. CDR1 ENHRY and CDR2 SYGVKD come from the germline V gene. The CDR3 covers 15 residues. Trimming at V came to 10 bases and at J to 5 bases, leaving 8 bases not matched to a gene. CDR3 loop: CASTGTSGANNEQFF. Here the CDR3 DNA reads TGTGCCAGTACCGGGACTAGCGGGGCTAACAATGAGCAGTTCTTC.

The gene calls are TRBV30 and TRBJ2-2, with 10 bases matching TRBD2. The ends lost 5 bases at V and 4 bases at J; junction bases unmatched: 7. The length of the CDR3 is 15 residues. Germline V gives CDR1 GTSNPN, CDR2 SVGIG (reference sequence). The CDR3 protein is CAWGLTSGPTGELFF. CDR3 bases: TGTGCCTGGGGGTTGACTAGCGGGCCCACCGGGGAGCTGTTTTTT.

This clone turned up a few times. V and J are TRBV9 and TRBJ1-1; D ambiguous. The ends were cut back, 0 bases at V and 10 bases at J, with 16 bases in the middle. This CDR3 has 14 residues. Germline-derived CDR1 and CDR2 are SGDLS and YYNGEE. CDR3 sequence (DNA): TGTGCCAGCAGCGTAGAACCGGACCCCTCGGGAGCTTTCTTT. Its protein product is CASSVEPDPSGAFF.

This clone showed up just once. In nucleotides, the CDR3 is TGTGCCAGCAGCGTAGGCAGCGGAGCGGGGGGCCTCTACAATGAGCAGTTCTTC. This sequence encodes CASSVGSGAGGLYNEQFF. V gene TRBV9 combines with J gene TRBJ2-1; 9 bases line up with TRBD2. The CDR3 has 18 amino acids. From germline, CDR1 is SGDLS and CDR2 YYNGEE. Trimming at V came to 0 bases and at J to 3 bases, leaving 10 bases not matched to a gene.

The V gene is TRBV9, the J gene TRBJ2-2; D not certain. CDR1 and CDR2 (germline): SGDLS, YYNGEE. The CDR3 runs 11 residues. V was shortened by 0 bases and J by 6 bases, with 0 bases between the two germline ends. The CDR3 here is CASSVAGELFF. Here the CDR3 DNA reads TGTGCCAGCAGCGTAGCCGGGGAGCTGTTTTTT.

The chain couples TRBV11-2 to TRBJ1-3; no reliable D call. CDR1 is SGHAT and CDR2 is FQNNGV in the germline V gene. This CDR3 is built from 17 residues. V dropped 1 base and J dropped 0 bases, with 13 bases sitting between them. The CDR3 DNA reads TGTGCCAGCAGCTTAGGTTTTCGGGTGAGCTCTGGAAACACCATATATTTT. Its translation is CASSLGFRVSSGNTIYF. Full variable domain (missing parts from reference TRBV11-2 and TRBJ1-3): EAGVAQSPRYKIIEKRQSVAFWCNPISGHATLYWYQQILGQGPKLLIQFQNNGVVDDSQLPKDRFSAERLKGVDSTLKIQPAKLEDSAVYLCASSLGFRVSSGNTIYFGEGSWLTVV.

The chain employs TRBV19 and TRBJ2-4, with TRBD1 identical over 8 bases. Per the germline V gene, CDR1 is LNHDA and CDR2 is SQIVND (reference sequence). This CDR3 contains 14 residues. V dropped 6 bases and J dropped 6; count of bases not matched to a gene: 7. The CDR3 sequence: CASRPGQGGNIQYF. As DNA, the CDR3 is TGTGCCAGTAGACCTGGACAGGGTGGAAACATTCAGTACTTC.

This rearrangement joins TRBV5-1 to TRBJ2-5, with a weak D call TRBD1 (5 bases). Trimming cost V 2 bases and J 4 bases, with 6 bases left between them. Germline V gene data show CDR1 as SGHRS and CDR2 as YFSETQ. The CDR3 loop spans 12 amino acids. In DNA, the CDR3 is TGCGCCAGCAGCTTTGACAGAGAGACCCAGTACTTC. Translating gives CASSFDRETQYF.

DNA for the CDR3: TGTGCCAGCAGTTATGGCGGGGGGGGTACAGATACGCAGTATTTT. Translating it yields CASSYGGGGTDTQYF. The chain has TRBV6-5 and TRBJ2-3; 9 nucleotides agree with TRBD2. V was pared by 3 bases and J by 3 bases, with 4 bases of the junction left unmatched. The CDR3 length is 15 residues. Germline assignment: CDR1 MNHEY and CDR2 SVGAGI.

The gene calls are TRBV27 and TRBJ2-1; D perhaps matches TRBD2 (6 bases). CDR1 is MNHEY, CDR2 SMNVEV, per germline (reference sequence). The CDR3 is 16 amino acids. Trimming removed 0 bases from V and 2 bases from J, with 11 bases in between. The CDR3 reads CASSLSRGRPYNEQFF. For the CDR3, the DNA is TGTGCCAGCAGTTTATCGCGGGGACGGCCCTACAATGAGCAGTTCTTC.

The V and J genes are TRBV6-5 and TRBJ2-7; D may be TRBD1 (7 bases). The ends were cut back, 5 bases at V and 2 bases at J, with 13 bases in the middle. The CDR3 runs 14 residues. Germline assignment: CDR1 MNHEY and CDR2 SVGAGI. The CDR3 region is CASSPQGGPYEQYF. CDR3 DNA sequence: TGTGCCAGCAGTCCCCAGGGGGGACCCTACGAGCAGTACTTC.

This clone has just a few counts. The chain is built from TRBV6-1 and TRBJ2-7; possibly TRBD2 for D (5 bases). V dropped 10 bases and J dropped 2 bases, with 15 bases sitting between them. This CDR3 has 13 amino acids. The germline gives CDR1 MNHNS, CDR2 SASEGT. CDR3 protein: CATTERRAYEQYF. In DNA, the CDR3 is TGTGCCACCACGGAACGGCGGGCCTACGAGCAGTACTTC.

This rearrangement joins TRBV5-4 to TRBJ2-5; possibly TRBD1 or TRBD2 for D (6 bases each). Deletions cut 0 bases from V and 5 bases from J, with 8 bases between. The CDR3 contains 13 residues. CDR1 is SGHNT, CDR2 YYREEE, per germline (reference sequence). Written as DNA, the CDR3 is TGTGCCAGCAGCTTGGCCGGGGGCGAGACCCAGTACTTC. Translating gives CASSLAGGETQYF.

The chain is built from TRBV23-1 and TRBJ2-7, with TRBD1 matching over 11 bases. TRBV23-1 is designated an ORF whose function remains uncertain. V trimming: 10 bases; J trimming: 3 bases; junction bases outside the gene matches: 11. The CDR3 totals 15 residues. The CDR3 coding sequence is TGCGCCAACCCGGGACAGGGGGACTCTGGCTACGAGCAGTACTTC. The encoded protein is CANPGQGDSGYEQYF.

CDR3 amino acids: CATLLGAGADTGELFF. CDR3 nucleotides: TGCGCCACACTCCTCGGAGCGGGAGCTGACACCGGGGAGCTGTTTTTT. The genes are TRBV10-2 and TRBJ2-2; TRBD2 matches at 8 bases. The germline CDR1 and CDR2 sequences are WSHSY and SAAADI. With V trimmed by 10 bases and J by 3 bases, 13 bases remained unmatched. There are 16 residues in the CDR3.

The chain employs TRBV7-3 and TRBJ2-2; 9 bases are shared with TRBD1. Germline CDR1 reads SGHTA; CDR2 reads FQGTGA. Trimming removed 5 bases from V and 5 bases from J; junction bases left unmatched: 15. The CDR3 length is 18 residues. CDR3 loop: CASSPPGQGPTGTGELFF. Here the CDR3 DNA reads TGTGCCAGCAGCCCGCCGGGACAGGGACCTACGGGAACCGGGGAGCTGTTTTTT.

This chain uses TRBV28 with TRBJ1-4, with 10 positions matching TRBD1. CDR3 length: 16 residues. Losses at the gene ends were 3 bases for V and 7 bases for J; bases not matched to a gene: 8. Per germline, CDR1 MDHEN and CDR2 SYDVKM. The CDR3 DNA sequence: TGTGCCAGCAGTTTGACAGGGGGCCCATCTACTGAAAAACTGTTTTTT. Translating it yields CASSLTGGPSTEKLFF.